The clone carrying this T cell receptor (beta chain) has only a few counts. The sample comes from a study of blood T cell repertoires in COVID-19. Study at large: Researchers got acute and convalescent COVID-19 samples from the United States, Italy and Spain. T cells, B-cell-depleted T cells, or PBMCs supplied cDNA or gDNA.

Clones were sequenced by immunoSEQ multiplex PCR, and TCRdb holds only the in-frame ones, with some missing. The repertoire holds about 20,000 clones, with 79% as singletons. This TCR came from a man aged 80 or over with acute or convalescent COVID-19. Input material: peripheral blood.

The CDR3 sequence is CASSSGTDDSPLHF. The CDR3 DNA is TGTGCCAGTAGTTCCGGGACAGATGATTCACCCCTCCACTTT. The gene calls are TRBV19 and TRBJ1-6; 7 bases fit TRBD1. Germline CDR1 reads LNHDA; CDR2 reads SQIVND (reference sequence). V lost 5 bases and J lost 8; bases outside the gene matches: 6. This CDR3 is built from 14 residues.